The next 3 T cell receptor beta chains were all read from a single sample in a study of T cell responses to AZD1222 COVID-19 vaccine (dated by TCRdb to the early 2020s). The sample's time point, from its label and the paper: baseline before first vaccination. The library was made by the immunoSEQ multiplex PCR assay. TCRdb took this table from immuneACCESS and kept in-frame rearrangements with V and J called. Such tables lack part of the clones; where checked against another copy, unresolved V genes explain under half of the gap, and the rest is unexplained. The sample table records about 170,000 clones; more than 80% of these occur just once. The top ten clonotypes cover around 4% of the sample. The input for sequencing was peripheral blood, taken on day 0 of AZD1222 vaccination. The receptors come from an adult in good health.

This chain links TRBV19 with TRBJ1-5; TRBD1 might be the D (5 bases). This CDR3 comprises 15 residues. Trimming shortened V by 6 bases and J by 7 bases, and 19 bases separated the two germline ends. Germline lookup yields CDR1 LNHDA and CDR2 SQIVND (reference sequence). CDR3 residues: CASSPDRGWRQPQHF. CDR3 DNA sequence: TGTGCCAGTAGCCCTGACAGAGGCTGGAGGCAGCCCCAGCATTTT.

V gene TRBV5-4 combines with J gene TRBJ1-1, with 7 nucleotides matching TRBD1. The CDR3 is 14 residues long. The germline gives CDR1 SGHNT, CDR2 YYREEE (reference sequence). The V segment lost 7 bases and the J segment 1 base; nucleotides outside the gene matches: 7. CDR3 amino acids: CASGWTGRNTEAFF. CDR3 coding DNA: TGTGCCAGCGGATGGACAGGACGGAACACTGAAGCTTTCTTT.

CDR3 coding DNA: TGTGCCAGTAGTATAGGATCAGGGCCCTATGGCTACACCTTC. Encoded protein: CASSIGSGPYGYTF. V and J are TRBV19 and TRBJ1-2; a weak D match, TRBD1 (5 bases). This CDR3 has 14 residues. Per germline, CDR1 LNHDA and CDR2 SQIVND (reference sequence). The germline V and J ends were trimmed by 1 base and 4 bases, with 10 bases remaining between them. The full variable domain, rest sourced from reference TRBV19 and TRBJ1-2, is DGGITQSPKYLFRKEGQNVTLSCEQNLNHDAMYWYRQDPGQGLRLIYYSQIVNDFQKGDIAEGYSVSREKKESFPLTVTSAQKNPTAFYLCASSIGSGPYGYTFGSGTRLTVV.